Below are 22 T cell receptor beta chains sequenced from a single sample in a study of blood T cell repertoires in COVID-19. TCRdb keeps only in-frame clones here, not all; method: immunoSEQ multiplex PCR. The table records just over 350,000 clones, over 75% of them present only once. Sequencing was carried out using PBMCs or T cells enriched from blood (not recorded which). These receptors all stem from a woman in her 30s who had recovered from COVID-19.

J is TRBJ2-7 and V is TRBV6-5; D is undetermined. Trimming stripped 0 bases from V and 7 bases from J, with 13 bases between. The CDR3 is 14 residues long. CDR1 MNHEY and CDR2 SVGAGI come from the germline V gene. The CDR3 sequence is CASSYSSLEWEQYF. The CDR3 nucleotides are TGTGCCAGCAGTTACTCCTCCCTGGAGTGGGAGCAGTACTTC.

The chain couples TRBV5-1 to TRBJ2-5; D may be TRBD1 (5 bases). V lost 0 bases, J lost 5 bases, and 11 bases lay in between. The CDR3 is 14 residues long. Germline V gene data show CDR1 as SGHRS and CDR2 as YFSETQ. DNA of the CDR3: TGCGCCAGCAGCTTGGAGGGGCTCGACGAGACCCAGTACTTC. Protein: CASSLEGLDETQYF.

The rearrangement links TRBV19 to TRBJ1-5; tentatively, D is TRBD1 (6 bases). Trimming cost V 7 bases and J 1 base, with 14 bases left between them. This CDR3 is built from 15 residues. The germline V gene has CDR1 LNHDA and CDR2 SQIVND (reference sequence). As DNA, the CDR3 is TGTGCCAGTAATTATGCTACAGGGAGCAATCAGCCCCAGCATTTT. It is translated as CASNYATGSNQPQHF.

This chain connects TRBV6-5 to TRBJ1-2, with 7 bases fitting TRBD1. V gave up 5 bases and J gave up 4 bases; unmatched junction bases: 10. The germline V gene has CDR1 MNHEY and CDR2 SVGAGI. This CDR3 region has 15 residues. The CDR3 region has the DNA TGTGCCAGCAGTCCTATGAAGGGGGCCGGCTATGGCTACACCTTC. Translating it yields CASSPMKGAGYGYTF.

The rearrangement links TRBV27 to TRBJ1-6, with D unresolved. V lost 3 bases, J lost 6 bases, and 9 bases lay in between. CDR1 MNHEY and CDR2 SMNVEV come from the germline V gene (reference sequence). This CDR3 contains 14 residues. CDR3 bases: TGTGCCAGCAGTTTCGAACGGTCTAATTCACCCCTCCACTTT. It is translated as CASSFERSNSPLHF.

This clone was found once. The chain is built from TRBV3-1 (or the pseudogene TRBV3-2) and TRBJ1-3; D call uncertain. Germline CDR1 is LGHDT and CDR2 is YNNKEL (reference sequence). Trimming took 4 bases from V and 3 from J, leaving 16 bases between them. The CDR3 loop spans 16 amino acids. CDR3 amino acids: CASSPYPEAVGNTIYF. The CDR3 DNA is TGTGCCAGCAGCCCTTATCCCGAGGCGGTTGGAAACACCATATATTTT.

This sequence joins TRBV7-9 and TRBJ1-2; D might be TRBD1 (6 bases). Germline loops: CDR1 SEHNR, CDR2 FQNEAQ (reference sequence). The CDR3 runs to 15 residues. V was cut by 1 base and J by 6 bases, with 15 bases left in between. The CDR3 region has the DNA TGTGCCAGCAGCTTAGTCACCTACAGGGTGGATGGCTACACCTTC. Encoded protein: CASSLVTYRVDGYTF.

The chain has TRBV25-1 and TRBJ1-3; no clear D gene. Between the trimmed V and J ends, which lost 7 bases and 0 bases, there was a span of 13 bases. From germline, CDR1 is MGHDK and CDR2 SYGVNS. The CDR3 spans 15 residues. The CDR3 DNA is TGTGCCAGCACCCAATCTTGGAGCTCTGGAAACACCATATATTTT. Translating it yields CASTQSWSSGNTIYF.

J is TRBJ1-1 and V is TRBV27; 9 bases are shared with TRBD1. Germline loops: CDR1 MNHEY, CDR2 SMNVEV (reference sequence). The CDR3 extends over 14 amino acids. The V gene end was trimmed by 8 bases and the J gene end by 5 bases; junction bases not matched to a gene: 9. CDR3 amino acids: CASGYRGPGTEAFF. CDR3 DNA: TGTGCCAGCGGATACAGGGGGCCGGGGACTGAAGCTTTCTTT.

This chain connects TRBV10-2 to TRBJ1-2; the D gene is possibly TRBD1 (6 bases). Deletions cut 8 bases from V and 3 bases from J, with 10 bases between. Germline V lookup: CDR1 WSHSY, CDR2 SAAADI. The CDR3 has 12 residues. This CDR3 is CASGEGDYGYTF. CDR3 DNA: TGCGCCAGCGGGGAGGGGGACTATGGCTACACCTTC.

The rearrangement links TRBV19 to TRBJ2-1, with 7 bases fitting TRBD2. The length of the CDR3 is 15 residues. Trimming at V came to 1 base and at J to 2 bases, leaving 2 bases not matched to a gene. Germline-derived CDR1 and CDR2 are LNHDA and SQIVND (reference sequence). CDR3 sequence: CASSIGGGPYNEQFF. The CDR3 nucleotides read TGTGCCAGTAGTATAGGGGGAGGGCCCTACAATGAGCAGTTCTTC.

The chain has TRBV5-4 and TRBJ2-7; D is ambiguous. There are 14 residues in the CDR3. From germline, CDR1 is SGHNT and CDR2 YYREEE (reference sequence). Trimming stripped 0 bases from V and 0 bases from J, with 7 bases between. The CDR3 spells CASSLGESSYEQYF. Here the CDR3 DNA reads TGTGCCAGCAGCTTGGGAGAGAGCTCCTACGAGCAGTACTTC.

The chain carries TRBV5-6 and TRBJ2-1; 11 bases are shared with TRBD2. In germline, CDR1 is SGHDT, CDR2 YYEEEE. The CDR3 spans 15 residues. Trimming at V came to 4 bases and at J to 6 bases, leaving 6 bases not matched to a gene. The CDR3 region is CASSKTSGSRNEQFF. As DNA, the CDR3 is TGTGCCAGCAGCAAAACTAGCGGGAGTCGCAATGAGCAGTTCTTC.

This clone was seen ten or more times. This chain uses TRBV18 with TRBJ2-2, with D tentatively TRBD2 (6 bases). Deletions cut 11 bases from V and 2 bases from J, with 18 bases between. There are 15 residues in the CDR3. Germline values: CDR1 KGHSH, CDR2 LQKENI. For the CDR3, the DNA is TGTGCCGGCCGAGACTCGGGGGTAAACACCGGGGAGCTGTTTTTT. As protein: CAGRDSGVNTGELFF. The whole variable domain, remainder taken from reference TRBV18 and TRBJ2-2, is NAGVMQNPRHLVRRRGQEARLRCSPMKGHSHVYWYRQLPEEGLKFMVYLQKENIIDESGMPKERFSAEFPKEGPSILRIQQVVRGDSAAYFCAGRDSGVNTGELFFGEGSRLTVL.

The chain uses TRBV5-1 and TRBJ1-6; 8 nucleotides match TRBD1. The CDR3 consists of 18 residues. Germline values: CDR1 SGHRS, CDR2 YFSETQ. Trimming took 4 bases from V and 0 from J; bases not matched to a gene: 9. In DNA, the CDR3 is TGCGCCAGCAGCCCTGGGACAGGCCTCCGCTCCTATAATTCACCCCTCCACTTT. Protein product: CASSPGTGLRSYNSPLHF.

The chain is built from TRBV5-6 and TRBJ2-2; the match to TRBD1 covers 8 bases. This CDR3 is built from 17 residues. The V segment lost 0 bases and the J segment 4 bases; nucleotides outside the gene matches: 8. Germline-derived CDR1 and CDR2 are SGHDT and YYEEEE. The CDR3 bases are TGTGCCAGCAGCTTGGCCACGACAGGGGTGACCACCGGGGAGCTGTTTTTT. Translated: CASSLATTGVTTGELFF.

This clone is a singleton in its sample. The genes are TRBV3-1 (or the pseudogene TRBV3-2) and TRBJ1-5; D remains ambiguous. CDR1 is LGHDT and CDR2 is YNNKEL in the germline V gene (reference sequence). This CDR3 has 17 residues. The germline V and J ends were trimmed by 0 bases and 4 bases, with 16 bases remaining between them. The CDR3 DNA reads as TGTGCCAGCAGCCAAGAGTCAGGATTTGCGGGAAATCAGCCCCAGCATTTT. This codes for CASSQESGFAGNQPQHF.

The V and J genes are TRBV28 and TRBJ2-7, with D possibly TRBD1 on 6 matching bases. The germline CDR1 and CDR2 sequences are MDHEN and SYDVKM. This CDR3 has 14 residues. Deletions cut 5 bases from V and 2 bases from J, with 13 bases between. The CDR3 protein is CASSTRQVPYEQYF. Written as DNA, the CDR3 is TGTGCCAGCAGTACAAGACAGGTTCCCTACGAGCAGTACTTC.

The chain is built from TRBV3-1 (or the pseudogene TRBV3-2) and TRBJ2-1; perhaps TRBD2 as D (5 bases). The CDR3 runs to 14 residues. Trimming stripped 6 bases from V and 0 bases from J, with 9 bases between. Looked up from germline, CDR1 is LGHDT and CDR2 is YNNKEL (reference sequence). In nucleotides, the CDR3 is TGTGCCAGCAGGGACTCATACTCCTACAATGAGCAGTTCTTC. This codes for CASRDSYSYNEQFF.

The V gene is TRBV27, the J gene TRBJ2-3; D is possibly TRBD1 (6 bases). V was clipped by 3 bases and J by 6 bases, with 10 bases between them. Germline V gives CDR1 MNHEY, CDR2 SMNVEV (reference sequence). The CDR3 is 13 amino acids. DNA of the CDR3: TGTGCCAGCAGTTTGGGGACATCCGATACGCAGTATTTT. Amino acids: CASSLGTSDTQYF.

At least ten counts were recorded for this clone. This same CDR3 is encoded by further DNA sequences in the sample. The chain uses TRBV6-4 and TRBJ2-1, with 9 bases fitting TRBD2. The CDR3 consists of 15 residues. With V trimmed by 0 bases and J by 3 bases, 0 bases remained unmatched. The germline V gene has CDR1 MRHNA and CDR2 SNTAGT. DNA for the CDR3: TGTGCCAGCAGTGACTCTAGCGGGAGCTACAATGAGCAGTTCTTC. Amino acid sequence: CASSDSSGSYNEQFF.

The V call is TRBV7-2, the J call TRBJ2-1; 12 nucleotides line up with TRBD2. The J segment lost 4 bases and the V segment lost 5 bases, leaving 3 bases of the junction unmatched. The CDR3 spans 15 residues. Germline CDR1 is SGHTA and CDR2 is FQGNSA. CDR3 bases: TGTGCCAGCAGCCCCACTAGCGGGGGGTACAATGAGCAGTTCTTC. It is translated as CASSPTSGGYNEQFF. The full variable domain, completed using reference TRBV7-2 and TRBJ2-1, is GAGVSQSPSNKVTEKGKDVELRCDPISGHTALYWYRQSLGQGLEFLIYFQGNSAPDKSGLPSDRFSAERTGGSVSTLTIQRTQQEDSAVYLCASSPTSGGYNEQFFGPGTRLTVL.